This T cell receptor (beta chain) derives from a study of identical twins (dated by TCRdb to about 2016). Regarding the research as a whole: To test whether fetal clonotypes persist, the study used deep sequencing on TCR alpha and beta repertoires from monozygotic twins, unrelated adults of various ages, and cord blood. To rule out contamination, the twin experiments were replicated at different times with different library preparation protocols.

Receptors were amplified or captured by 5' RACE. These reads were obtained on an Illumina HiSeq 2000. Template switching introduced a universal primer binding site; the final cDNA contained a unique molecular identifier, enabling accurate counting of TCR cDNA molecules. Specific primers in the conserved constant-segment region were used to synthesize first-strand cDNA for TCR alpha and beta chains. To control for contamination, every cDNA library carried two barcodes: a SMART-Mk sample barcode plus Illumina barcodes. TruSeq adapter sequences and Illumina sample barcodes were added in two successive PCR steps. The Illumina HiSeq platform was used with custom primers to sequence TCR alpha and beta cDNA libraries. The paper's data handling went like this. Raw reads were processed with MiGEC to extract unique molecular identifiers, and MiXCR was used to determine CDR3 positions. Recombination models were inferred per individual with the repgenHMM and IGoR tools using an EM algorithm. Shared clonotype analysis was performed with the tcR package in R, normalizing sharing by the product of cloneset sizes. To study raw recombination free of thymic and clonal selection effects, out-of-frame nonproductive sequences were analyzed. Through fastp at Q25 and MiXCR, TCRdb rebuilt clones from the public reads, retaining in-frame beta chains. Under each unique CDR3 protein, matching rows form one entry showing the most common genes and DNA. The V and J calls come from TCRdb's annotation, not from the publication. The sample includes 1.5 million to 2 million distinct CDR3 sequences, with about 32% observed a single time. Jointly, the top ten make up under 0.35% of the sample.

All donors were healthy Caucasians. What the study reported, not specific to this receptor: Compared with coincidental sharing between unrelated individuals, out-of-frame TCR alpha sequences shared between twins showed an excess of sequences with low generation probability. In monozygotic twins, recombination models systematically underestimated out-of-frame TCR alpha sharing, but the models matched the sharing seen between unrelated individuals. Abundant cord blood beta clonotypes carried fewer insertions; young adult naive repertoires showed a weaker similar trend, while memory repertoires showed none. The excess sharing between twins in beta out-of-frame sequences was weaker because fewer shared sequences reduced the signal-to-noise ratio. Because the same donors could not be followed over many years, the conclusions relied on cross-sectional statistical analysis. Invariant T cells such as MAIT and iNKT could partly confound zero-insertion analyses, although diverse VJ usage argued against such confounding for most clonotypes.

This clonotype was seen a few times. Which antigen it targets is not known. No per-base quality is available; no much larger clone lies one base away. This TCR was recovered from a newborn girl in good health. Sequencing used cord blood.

The sequenced DNA: TGCAGTGTGGACGCCCGGAAGAGTATTGGCTACACCTTC. It is translated as CSVDARKSIGYTF. In this chain, TRBV20-1 is recombined with TRBJ1-2; the D gene is unclear. CDR3 length: 13 amino acids, cysteine to phenylalanine. Only the CDR3 portion is preserved as DNA: 39 bases, with reading frame beginning at the first base. V sheds 7 bases and J sheds 7 bases, leaving 19 bases between their ends. In the germline V gene (reference sequence), CDR1 corresponds to DFQATT and CDR2 to SNEGSKA.